The 12 T cell receptor beta chains listed next were all sequenced from one sample in a study of graft-versus-host responses after intestinal transplantation. The table came from immunoSEQ multiplex PCR; TCRdb's copy has only in-frame clones and leaves some out. The data show around 130,000 clones, roughly nine tenths seen once. No antigen is known for these receptors. Sequenced material: unstimulated CD4+ T cells sorted from spleen or lymph node cells, taken before intestinal transplant. These receptor sequences come from a human donor who received an intestinal transplant.

The rearrangement uses TRBV30 and TRBJ1-2; weak D call: TRBD1 (5 bases). CDR1 is GTSNPN, CDR2 SVGIG, per germline (reference sequence). The CDR3 length is 12 residues. V was trimmed by 1 base and J by 6 bases, leaving 9 bases between them. CDR3 sequence: CAWSAQGDGYTF. The CDR3 bases are TGTGCCTGGAGTGCCCAAGGGGATGGCTACACCTTC.

This chain joins TRBV30 and TRBJ2-7; 12 bases are shared with TRBD2. The J segment lost 7 bases and the V segment lost 4 bases, leaving 17 bases of the junction unmatched. The CDR3 sequence is 17 residues long. Per the germline V gene, CDR1 is GTSNPN and CDR2 is SVGIG (reference sequence). The chain's CDR3 is CAWNPWRTSGVFGEQYF. The CDR3 DNA follows: TGTGCCTGGAATCCGTGGCGGACTAGCGGGGTGTTCGGGGAGCAGTACTTC.

The chain uses TRBV27 and TRBJ2-4, with D unresolved. Trimming took off 6 bases at V and 1 base at J, with 13 bases between the two ends. Germline loops: CDR1 MNHEY, CDR2 SMNVEV (reference sequence). The length of the CDR3 is 15 residues. This chain's CDR3 is CASRPFGGAKNIQYF. The CDR3 bases are TGTGCCAGCAGACCTTTCGGTGGGGCCAAAAACATTCAGTACTTC.

V and J are TRBV10-2 and TRBJ1-5; D is possibly TRBD1 (5 bases). Trimming removed 2 bases from V and 5 bases from J, with 19 bases in between. This CDR3 has 17 amino acids. The V gene's germline CDR1 is WSHSY and CDR2 SAAADI. DNA of the CDR3: TGCGCCAGCAGTGAGACGTCCATGGGGGGTAGGGATCAGCCCCAGCATTTT. Protein product: CASSETSMGGRDQPQHF.

This clone was observed a single time. The chain employs TRBV18 and TRBJ2-3; the D is unclear. CDR3 size: 13 residues. V was shortened by 3 bases and J by 6 bases, with 10 bases between the two germline ends. Germline CDR1 is KGHSH and CDR2 is LQKENI. CDR3: CASSPPVVDTQYF. The CDR3 DNA is TGTGCCAGCTCACCCCCCGTTGTGGATACGCAGTATTTT.

The rearrangement uses TRBV27 and TRBJ2-7; TRBD2 might be the D (6 bases). The germline gives CDR1 MNHEY, CDR2 SMNVEV (reference sequence). The CDR3 runs 13 residues. Trimming removed 2 bases at V and 3 bases at J, with 8 bases between. The CDR3 protein is CASSLGGSYEQYF. The CDR3 DNA sequence: TGTGCCAGCAGTTTAGGAGGGAGCTACGAGCAGTACTTC.

The chain has TRBV7-2 and TRBJ2-1; D might be TRBD2 (5 bases). CDR3 size: 15 residues. V was shortened by 5 bases and J by 2 bases, with 13 bases between the two germline ends. Germline loops: CDR1 SGHTA, CDR2 FQGNSA. CDR3 sequence: CASSKRLPPYNEQFF. CDR3 bases: TGTGCCAGCAGCAAACGACTACCACCCTACAATGAGCAGTTCTTC.

The chain combines TRBV6-5 with TRBJ1-2; 12 positions match TRBD1. This CDR3 spans 15 amino acids. The germline CDR1 and CDR2 sequences are MNHEY and SVGAGI. Trimming cost V 5 bases and J 8 bases; bases outside gene matches: 9. CDR3 residues: CASSSPGQGAVGYTF. CDR3 nucleotides: TGTGCCAGCAGTAGTCCGGGACAGGGGGCGGTAGGCTACACCTTC.

The chain employs TRBV5-6 and TRBJ2-7; a possible D gene is TRBD2 (6 bases). CDR1 and CDR2 (germline): SGHDT, YYEEEE. The V end lost 2 bases, the J end lost 2 bases, and 17 bases lay between the germline ends. This CDR3 contains 16 residues. The CDR3 here is CASSFNIKDYTYEQYF. For the CDR3, the DNA is TGTGCCAGCAGCTTTAACATTAAGGACTACACCTACGAGCAGTACTTC.

V gene TRBV9 combines with J gene TRBJ1-2; D is possibly TRBD1 (6 bases). The CDR3 is made up of 14 amino acids. V shed 0 bases and J shed 4 bases, with 10 bases lying between them. Germline lookup yields CDR1 SGDLS and CDR2 YYNGEE. Here the CDR3 DNA reads TGTGCCAGCAGCGTAGAGGGGGGGTCCTATGGCTACACCTTC. Translated, it gives CASSVEGGSYGYTF.

This chain connects TRBV5-3 to TRBJ2-2, with D possibly matching TRBD1 (5 bases). TRBV5-3 is treated as an ORF (open reading frame) with a function not yet certain. V dropped 0 bases and J dropped 3 bases, with 9 bases sitting between them. The CDR3 extends over 15 amino acids. The CDR3 spells CARSLEGKDTGELFF. CDR3 nucleotides: TGTGCCAGAAGCTTGGAGGGGAAGGACACCGGGGAGCTGTTTTTT.

The chain is built from TRBV7-3 and TRBJ2-2; 9 bases fit TRBD1. V lost 1 base to trimming and J lost 13 bases; unmatched junction nucleotides: 4. There are 13 residues in the CDR3. The V gene's germline CDR1 is SGHTA and CDR2 FQGTGA. The DNA of the CDR3 is TGTGCCAGCAGCTTAAAGGGGACAGGGCTGCTGTTTTTT. Translation: CASSLKGTGLLFF.